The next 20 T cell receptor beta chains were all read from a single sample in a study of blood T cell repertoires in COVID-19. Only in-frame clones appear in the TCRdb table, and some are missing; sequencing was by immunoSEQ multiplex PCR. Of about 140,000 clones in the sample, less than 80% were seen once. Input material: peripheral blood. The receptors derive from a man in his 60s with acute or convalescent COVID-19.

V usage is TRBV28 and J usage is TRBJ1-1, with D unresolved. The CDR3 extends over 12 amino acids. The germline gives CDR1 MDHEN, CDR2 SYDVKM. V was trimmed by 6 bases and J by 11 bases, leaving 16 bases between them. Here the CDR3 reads CASSLKSLRAFF. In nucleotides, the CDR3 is TGTGCCAGCAGCCTAAAATCCCTACGGGCTTTCTTT. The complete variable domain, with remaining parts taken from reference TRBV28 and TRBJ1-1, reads DVKVTQSSRYLVKRTGEKVFLECVQDMDHENMFWYRQDPGLGLRLIYFSYDVKMKEKGDIPEGYSVSREKKERFSLILESASTNQTSMYLCASSLKSLRAFFGQGTRLTVV.

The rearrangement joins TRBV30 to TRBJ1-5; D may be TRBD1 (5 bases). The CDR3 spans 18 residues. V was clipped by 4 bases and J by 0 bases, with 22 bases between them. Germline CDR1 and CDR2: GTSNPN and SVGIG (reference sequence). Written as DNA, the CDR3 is TGTGCCTGGATCCCCCCACGTAGTGACAGCCTTAGCAATCAGCCCCAGCATTTT. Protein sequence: CAWIPPRSDSLSNQPQHF.

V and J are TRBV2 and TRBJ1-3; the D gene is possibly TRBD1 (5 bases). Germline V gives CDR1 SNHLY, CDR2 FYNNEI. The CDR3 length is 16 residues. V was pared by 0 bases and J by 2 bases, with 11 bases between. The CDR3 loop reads CASSEAQGVAGNTIYF. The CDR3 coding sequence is TGTGCCAGCAGTGAAGCGCAAGGGGTGGCTGGAAACACCATATATTTT.

This CDR3 is CASSPDRVGHTIYF. CDR3 DNA sequence: TGTGCCAGCAGCCCGGACAGGGTCGGACACACCATATATTTT. The chain has TRBV7-9 and TRBJ1-3; 8 positions match TRBD1. The germline gives CDR1 SEHNR, CDR2 FQNEAQ (reference sequence). This CDR3 comprises 14 residues. The V gene end was trimmed by 5 bases and the J gene end by 8 bases; junction bases not matched to a gene: 8.

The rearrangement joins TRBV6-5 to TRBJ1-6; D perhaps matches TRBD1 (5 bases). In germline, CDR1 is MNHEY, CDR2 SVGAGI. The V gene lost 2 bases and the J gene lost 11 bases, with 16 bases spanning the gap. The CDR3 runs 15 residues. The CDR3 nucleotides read TGTGCCAGCAGTTACACGGAGGGGAGTAGTACACCCCTCCACTTT. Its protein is CASSYTEGSSTPLHF.

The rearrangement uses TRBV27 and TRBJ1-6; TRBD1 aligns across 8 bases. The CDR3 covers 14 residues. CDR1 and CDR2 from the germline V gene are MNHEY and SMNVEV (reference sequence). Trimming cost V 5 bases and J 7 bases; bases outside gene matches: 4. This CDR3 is CASSTGTGNSPLHF. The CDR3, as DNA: TGTGCCAGCAGTACCGGGACAGGAAATTCACCCCTCCACTTT.

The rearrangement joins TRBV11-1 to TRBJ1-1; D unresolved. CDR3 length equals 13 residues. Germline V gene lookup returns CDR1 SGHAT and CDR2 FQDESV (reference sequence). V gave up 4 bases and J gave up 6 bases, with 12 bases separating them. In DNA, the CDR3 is TGTGCCAGCAGCTCAGGATCGTTGGCTGAAGCTTTCTTT. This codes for CASSSGSLAEAFF.

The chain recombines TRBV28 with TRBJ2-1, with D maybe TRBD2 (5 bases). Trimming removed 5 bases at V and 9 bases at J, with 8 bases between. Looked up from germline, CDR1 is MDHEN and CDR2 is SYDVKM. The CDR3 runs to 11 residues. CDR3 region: CASSTSTEQFF. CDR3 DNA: TGTGCCAGCAGTACTAGTACTGAGCAGTTCTTC. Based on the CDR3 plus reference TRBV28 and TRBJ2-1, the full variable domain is DVKVTQSSRYLVKRTGEKVFLECVQDMDHENMFWYRQDPGLGLRLIYFSYDVKMKEKGDIPEGYSVSREKKERFSLILESASTNQTSMYLCASSTSTEQFFGPGTRLTVL.

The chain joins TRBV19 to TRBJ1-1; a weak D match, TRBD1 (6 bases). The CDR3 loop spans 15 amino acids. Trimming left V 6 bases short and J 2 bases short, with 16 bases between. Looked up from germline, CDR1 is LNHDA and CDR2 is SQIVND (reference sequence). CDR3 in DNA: TGTGCCAGTAGCCTGAGGGGGACCGGAAACACTGAAGCTTTCTTT. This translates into CASSLRGTGNTEAFF.

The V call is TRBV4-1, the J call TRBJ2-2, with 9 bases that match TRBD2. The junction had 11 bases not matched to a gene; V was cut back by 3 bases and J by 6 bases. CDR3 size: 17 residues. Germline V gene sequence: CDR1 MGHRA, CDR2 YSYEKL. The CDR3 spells CASSQYSSGTRSGELFF. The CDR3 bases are TGCGCCAGCAGCCAGTACTCTAGCGGGACACGTTCCGGGGAGCTGTTTTTT.

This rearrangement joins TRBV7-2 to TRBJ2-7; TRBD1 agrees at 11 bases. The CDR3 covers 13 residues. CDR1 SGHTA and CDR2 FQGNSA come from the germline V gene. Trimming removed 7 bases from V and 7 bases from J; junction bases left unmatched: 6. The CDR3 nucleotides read TGTGCCAGCAAACCAGGGACAGGGGGGGAGCAGTACTTC. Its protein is CASKPGTGGEQYF.

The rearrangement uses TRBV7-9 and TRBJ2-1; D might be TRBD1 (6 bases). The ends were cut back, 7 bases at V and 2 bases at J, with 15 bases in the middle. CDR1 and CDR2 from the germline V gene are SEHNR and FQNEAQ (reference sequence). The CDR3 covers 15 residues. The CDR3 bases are TGTGCCAGCACCTCCGGGACAACAGCCTACAATGAGCAGTTCTTC. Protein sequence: CASTSGTTAYNEQFF.

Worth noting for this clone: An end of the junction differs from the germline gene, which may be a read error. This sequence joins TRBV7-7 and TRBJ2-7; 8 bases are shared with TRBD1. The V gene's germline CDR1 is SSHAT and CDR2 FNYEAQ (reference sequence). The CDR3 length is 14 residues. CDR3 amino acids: CASSRGQDGYEQYF. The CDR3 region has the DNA TGTGCTAGCAGCCGGGGACAGGATGGCTACGAGCAGTACTTC.

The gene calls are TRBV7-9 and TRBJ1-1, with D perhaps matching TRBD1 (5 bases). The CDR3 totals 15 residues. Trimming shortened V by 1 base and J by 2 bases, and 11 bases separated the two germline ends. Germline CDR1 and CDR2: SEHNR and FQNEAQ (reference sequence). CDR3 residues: CASSLGGFANTEAFF. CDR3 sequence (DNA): TGTGCCAGCAGCTTAGGGGGCTTTGCTAACACTGAAGCTTTCTTT. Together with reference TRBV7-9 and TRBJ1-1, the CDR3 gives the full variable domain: DTGVSQNPRHKITKRGQNVTFRCDPISEHNRLYWYRQTLGQGPEFLTYFQNEAQLEKSRLLSDRFSAERPKGSFSTLEIQRTEQGDSAMYLCASSLGGFANTEAFFGQGTRLTVV.

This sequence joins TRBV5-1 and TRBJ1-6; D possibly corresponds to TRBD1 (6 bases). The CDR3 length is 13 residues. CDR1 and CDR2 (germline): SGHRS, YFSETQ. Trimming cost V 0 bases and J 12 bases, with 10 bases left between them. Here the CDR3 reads CASSLEQGIPLHF. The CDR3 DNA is TGCGCCAGCAGCTTGGAGCAGGGGATACCCCTCCACTTT.

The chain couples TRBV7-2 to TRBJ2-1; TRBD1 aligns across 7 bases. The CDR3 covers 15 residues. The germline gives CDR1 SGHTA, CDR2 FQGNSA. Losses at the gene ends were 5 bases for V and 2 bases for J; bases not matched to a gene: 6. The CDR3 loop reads CASSQGVATYNEQFF. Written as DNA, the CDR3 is TGTGCCAGCAGCCAGGGGGTAGCCACCTACAATGAGCAGTTCTTC. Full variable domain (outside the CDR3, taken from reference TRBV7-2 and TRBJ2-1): GAGVSQSPSNKVTEKGKDVELRCDPISGHTALYWYRQSLGQGLEFLIYFQGNSAPDKSGLPSDRFSAERTGGSVSTLTIQRTQQEDSAVYLCASSQGVATYNEQFFGPGTRLTVL.

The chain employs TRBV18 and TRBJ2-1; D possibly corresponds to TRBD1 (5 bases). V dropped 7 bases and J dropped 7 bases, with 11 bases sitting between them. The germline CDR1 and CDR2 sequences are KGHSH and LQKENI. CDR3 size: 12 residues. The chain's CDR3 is CASYKQGNEQFF. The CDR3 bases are TGTGCCAGCTACAAGCAGGGAAATGAGCAGTTCTTC.

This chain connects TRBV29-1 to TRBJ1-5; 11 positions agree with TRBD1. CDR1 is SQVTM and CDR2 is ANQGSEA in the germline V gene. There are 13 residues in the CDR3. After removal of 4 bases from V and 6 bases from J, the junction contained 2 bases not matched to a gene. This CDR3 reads CSVGGTGGQPQHF. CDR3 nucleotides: TGCAGCGTTGGCGGGACAGGGGGTCAGCCCCAGCATTTT.

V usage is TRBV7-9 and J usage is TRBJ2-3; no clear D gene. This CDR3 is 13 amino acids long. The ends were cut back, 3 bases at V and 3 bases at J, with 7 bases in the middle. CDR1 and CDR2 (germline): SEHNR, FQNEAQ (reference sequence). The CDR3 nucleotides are TGTGCCAGCAGCTTGCAGATAACAGATACGCAGTATTTT. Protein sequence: CASSLQITDTQYF.

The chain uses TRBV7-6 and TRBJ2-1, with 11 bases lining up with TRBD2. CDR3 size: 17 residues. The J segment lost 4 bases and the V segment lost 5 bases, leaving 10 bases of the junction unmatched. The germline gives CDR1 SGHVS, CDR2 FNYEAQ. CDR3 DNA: TGTGCCAGCAGCCAGCAATACGGGACTAGCGGATACAATGAGCAGTTCTTC. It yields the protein CASSQQYGTSGYNEQFF.